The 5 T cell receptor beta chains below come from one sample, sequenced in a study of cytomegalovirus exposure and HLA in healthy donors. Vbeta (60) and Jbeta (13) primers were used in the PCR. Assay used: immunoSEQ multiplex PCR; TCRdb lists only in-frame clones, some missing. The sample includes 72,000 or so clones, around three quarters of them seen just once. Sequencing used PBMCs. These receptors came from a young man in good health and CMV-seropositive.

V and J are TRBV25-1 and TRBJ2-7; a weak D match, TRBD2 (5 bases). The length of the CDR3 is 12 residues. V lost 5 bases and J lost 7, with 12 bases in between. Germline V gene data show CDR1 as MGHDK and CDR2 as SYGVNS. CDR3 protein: CASSRIPGEQYF. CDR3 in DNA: TGTGCCAGCAGTCGGATCCCGGGGGAGCAGTACTTC.

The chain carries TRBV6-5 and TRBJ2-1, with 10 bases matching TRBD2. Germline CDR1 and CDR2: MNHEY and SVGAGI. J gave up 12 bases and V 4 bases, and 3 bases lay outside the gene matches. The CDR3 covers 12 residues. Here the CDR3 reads CASSSGTSVQFF. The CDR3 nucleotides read TGTGCCAGCAGTTCCGGGACTAGCGTGCAGTTCTTC.

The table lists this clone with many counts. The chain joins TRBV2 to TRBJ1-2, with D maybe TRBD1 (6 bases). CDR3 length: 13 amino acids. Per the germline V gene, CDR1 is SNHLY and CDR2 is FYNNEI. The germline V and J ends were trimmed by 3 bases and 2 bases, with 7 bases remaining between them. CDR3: CASSDQGNYGYTF. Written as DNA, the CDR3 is TGTGCCAGCAGTGACCAGGGGAACTATGGCTACACCTTC.

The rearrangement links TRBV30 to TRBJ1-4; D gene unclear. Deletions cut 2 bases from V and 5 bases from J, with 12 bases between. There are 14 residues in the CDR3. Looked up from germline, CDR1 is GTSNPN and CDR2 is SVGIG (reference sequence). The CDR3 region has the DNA TGTGCCTGGAGTTCACGGGAATCGAATGAAAAACTGTTTTTT. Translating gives CAWSSRESNEKLFF.

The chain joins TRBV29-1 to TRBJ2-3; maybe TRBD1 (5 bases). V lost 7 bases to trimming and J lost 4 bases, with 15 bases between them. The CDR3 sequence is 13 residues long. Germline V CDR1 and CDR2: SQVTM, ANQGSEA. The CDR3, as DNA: TGCAGCGCCTCCCCCCAGGGTTCAGATACGCAGTATTTT. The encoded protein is CSASPQGSDTQYF.